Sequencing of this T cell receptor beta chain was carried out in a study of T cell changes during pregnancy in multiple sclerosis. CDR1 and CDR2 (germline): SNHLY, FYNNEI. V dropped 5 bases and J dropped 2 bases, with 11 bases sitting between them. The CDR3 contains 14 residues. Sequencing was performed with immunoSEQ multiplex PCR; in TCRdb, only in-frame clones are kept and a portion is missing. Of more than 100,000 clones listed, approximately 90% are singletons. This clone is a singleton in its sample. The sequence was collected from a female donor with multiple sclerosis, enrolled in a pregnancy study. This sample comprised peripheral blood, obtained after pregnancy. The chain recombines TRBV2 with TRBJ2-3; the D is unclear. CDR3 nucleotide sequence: TGTGCCAGCAGTAGCAGGCAGACCACAGATACGCAGTATTTT. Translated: CASSSRQTTDTQYF.